A single sample gave rise to the 23 T cell receptor beta chains below, sequenced in a study of sequential checkpoint blockade in melanoma (dated by TCRdb to between 2019 and 2020). Library generation was performed with the immunoSEQ multiplex PCR assay. What TCRdb holds here is the immuneACCESS table cut down to in-frame rearrangements. Part of the clones is not present; checked against another copy, under half of the missing clones reflect an unresolved V gene, and the others are unexplained. Within this sample are roughly 7,000 clones, with over 25% of them counted one time only. The ten largest account for 23% of the sample. The sample's treatment or condition, from its label and the paper: randomized to nivolumab then ipilimumab (arm A) or the reverse (arm B). The starting material was tumor tissue (inferred from file names), obtained from a patient given nivolumab and ipilimumab in sequence. These receptors came from a human donor with melanoma.

This clone was picked up a small number of times. The J gene is TRBJ2-7, the V gene TRBV6-8; 9 nucleotides match TRBD1. The ends lost 10 bases at V and 1 base at J; junction bases unmatched: 11. Germline CDR1 is MNHGY and CDR2 is SAAAGT. There are 15 residues in the CDR3. CDR3 sequence: CAILRPGQGSYEQYF. DNA of the CDR3: TGTGCCATCTTAAGACCGGGACAGGGATCCTACGAGCAGTACTTC.

This clone is judged medium-sized. The chain links TRBV28 to TRBJ2-1; TRBD2 matches 12 bases. Germline-derived CDR1 and CDR2 are MDHEN and SYDVKM. CDR3 length: 15 residues. J lost 11 bases, V lost 5 bases, and 10 bases had no gene match. CDR3 protein: CASSEFSSGRDQQFF. CDR3 sequence (DNA): TGTGCCAGCAGTGAATTTTCTAGCGGGAGGGACCAGCAGTTCTTC.

The rearrangement joins TRBV11-3 to TRBJ1-6; a weak D match, TRBD1 (5 bases). Trimming took off 4 bases at V and 9 bases at J, with 16 bases between the two ends. The CDR3 spans 15 residues. Germline CDR1 is SGHNT and CDR2 is YENEEA. The CDR3 DNA follows: TGTGCCAGCAGCTGGGGGACCGATACTCCTTCACCCCTCCACTTT. Residues: CASSWGTDTPSPLHF. Full variable domain (remainder filled in from reference TRBV11-3 and TRBJ1-6): EAGVVQSPRYKIIEKKQPVAFWCNPISGHNTLYWYLQNLGQGPELLIRYENEEAVDDSQLPKDRFSAERLKGVDSTLKIQPAELGDSAVYLCASSWGTDTPSPLHFGNGTRLTVT.

The chain couples TRBV11-3 to TRBJ2-7, with D perhaps being TRBD1 or TRBD2 (5 bases each). This CDR3 is built from 16 residues. Germline assignment: CDR1 SGHNT and CDR2 YENEEA. Trimming cost V 3 bases and J 7 bases, with 22 bases left between them. CDR3 amino acids: CASSLPGRQGRREQYF. CDR3 nucleotide sequence: TGTGCCAGCAGCTTGCCGGGACGGCAGGGAAGGCGAGAGCAGTACTTC.

This clone was seen only a few times. The genes are TRBV7-4 and TRBJ1-1, with D unclear. Germline assignment: CDR1 SGHVT and CDR2 SQSDAQ. Trimming shortened V by 5 bases and J by 3 bases, and 10 bases separated the two germline ends. The CDR3 contains 13 residues. CDR3 DNA sequence: TGTGCCAGCAGCCCTCAAATCGACACTGAAGCTTTCTTT. This codes for CASSPQIDTEAFF.

The chain employs TRBV11-3 and TRBJ1-1, with 7 bases that match TRBD1. The CDR3 extends over 16 amino acids. The germline V gene encodes CDR1 SGHNT and CDR2 YENEEA. V lost 4 bases to trimming and J lost 1 base; unmatched junction nucleotides: 9. The CDR3 DNA reads TGTGCCAGCAGCTCAGGGGGTTCCCCCCCGAACACTGAAGCTTTCTTT. This sequence encodes CASSSGGSPPNTEAFF.

This clone was seen a handful of times. The chain combines TRBV18 with TRBJ1-1; a weak D match, TRBD1 (6 bases). Per the germline V gene, CDR1 is KGHSH and CDR2 is LQKENI. CDR3 length: 17 residues. V lost 3 bases and J lost 3, with 20 bases in between. The CDR3 spells CASSPSPGQPRDTEAFF. The DNA for the CDR3 is TGTGCCAGCTCACCCTCCCCGGGACAACCCAGGGACACTGAAGCTTTCTTT.

This clone has just one count. The V call is TRBV15, the J call TRBJ2-3; the D gene is possibly TRBD1 (6 bases). Germline CDR1 LNHNV, CDR2 YYDKDF (reference sequence). CDR3 length: 15 amino acids. Trimming pared 5 bases from V and 2 bases from J, leaving 14 bases between. This CDR3 is CATSEQGYNTDTQYF. Written as DNA, the CDR3 is TGTGCCACCAGCGAACAGGGATACAACACAGATACGCAGTATTTT.

The V gene is TRBV18, the J gene TRBJ2-3; 10 nucleotides match TRBD2. The germline gives CDR1 KGHSH, CDR2 LQKENI. The V segment lost 1 base and the J segment 5 bases; nucleotides outside the gene matches: 3. The CDR3 runs 15 residues. CDR3 nucleotides: TGTGCCAGCTCACCACAGCGGGAGGGAGGAGATACGCAGTATTTT. It yields the protein CASSPQREGGDTQYF.

The chain employs TRBV28 and TRBJ2-3, with TRBD2 identical over 10 bases. Germline V gene lookup returns CDR1 MDHEN and CDR2 SYDVKM. V gave up 6 bases and J gave up 5 bases; unmatched junction bases: 11. CDR3 length: 16 residues. As DNA, the CDR3 is TGTGCCAGCAGGCGCTGGAGCGGGAGGGGGGAAGATACGCAGTATTTT. Encoded protein: CASRRWSGRGEDTQYF. The variable domain in full, with the rest retrieved from reference TRBV28 and TRBJ2-3, is DVKVTQSSRYLVKRTGEKVFLECVQDMDHENMFWYRQDPGLGLRLIYFSYDVKMKEKGDIPEGYSVSREKKERFSLILESASTNQTSMYLCASRRWSGRGEDTQYFGPGTRLTVL.

The V call is TRBV18, the J call TRBJ2-1; tentatively, D is TRBD2 (5 bases). The CDR3 loop spans 14 amino acids. CDR1 is KGHSH and CDR2 is LQKENI in the germline V gene. With 6 bases removed from V and 2 bases from J, the gap between germline ends came to 11 bases. This chain's CDR3 is CASSLGGPYNEQFF. The CDR3 nucleotides read TGTGCCAGCTCCCTCGGCGGGCCCTACAATGAGCAGTTCTTC. Filled out from reference TRBV18 and TRBJ2-1, the complete variable domain reads NAGVMQNPRHLVRRRGQEARLRCSPMKGHSHVYWYRQLPEEGLKFMVYLQKENIIDESGMPKERFSAEFPKEGPSILRIQQVVRGDSAAYFCASSLGGPYNEQFFGPGTRLTVL.

This chain uses TRBV19 with TRBJ1-5; D unclear. V lost 7 bases, J lost 0 bases, and 13 bases lay in between. The CDR3 has 15 residues. The germline CDR1 and CDR2 sequences are LNHDA and SQIVND (reference sequence). This CDR3 reads CASMGGGHSNQPQHF. The DNA of the CDR3 is TGTGCCAGTATGGGAGGAGGGCATAGCAATCAGCCCCAGCATTTT. Full variable domain (rest looked up from reference TRBV19 and TRBJ1-5): DGGITQSPKYLFRKEGQNVTLSCEQNLNHDAMYWYRQDPGQGLRLIYYSQIVNDFQKGDIAEGYSVSREKKESFPLTVTSAQKNPTAFYLCASMGGGHSNQPQHFGDGTRLSIL.

This clone has ten or more counts. V gene TRBV9 combines with J gene TRBJ1-1; a weak D match, TRBD1 (5 bases). The CDR3 length is 14 residues. Trimming removed 4 bases from V and 0 bases from J, with 10 bases in between. CDR1 and CDR2 from the germline V gene are SGDLS and YYNGEE. CDR3 amino acids: CASSSGTLNTEAFF. The CDR3 nucleotides are TGTGCCAGCAGCTCCGGGACTTTGAACACTGAAGCTTTCTTT.

This clone was seen only a few times. Here the CDR3 reads CASSLFPTDLTLAGGPHEQYF. The CDR3 nucleotides read TGTGCCAGCAGTTTATTCCCCACCGACCTCACGCTAGCGGGAGGGCCCCACGAGCAGTACTTC. The chain employs TRBV28 and TRBJ2-7, with 12 bases matching TRBD2. CDR3 length: 21 amino acids. Germline V lookup: CDR1 MDHEN, CDR2 SYDVKM. V shed 1 base and J 5 bases; nucleotides not matched to a gene: 21. The full variable domain, its missing parts supplied by reference TRBV28 and TRBJ2-7, is DVKVTQSSRYLVKRTGEKVFLECVQDMDHENMFWYRQDPGLGLRLIYFSYDVKMKEKGDIPEGYSVSREKKERFSLILESASTNQTSMYLCASSLFPTDLTLAGGPHEQYFGPGTRLTVT.

This clone showed up just a few times. The chain links TRBV23-1 to TRBJ1-2, with 11 bases identical to TRBD1. TRBV23-1 is classed as an ORF, of uncertain function. The CDR3 has 17 amino acids. The V segment lost 4 bases and the J segment 8 bases; nucleotides outside the gene matches: 15. The CDR3 protein is CASSRDRGTGGLKGYTF. In DNA form, the CDR3 reads TGCGCCAGCAGTCGAGATCGCGGGACAGGGGGATTGAAAGGCTACACCTTC.

This clone was seen more than once but under ten times. This rearrangement joins TRBV4-1 to TRBJ1-2; D unresolved. The ends were cut back, 3 bases at V and 11 bases at J, with 16 bases in the middle. The CDR3 length is 13 residues. CDR1 and CDR2 (germline): MGHRA, YSYEKL. CDR3 protein: CASSHDNSVRYTF. The CDR3, as DNA: TGCGCCAGCAGCCATGACAACAGTGTTCGGTACACCTTC.

The chain carries TRBV11-3 and TRBJ1-1, with D maybe TRBD1 (5 bases). Germline V gene data show CDR1 as SGHNT and CDR2 as YENEEA. This CDR3 comprises 14 residues. V was clipped by 4 bases and J by 2 bases, with 11 bases between them. The CDR3 coding sequence is TGTGCCAGCAGCTCCGACAGCGGTAACACTGAAGCTTTCTTT. This codes for CASSSDSGNTEAFF.

This clone came up a few times. The V gene is TRBV23-1, the J gene TRBJ1-5; D is uncertain. TRBV23-1 is sorted into the ORF group, with uncertain function. There are 15 residues in the CDR3. Trimming took off 6 bases at V and 2 bases at J, with 14 bases between the two ends. CDR3 amino acids: CASSQDSHRNQPQHF. The CDR3 nucleotides read TGCGCCAGCAGCCAAGATTCACACCGCAATCAGCCCCAGCATTTT.

Only a few counts were recorded for this clone. The V call is TRBV28, the J call TRBJ2-7; 7 bases map to TRBD2. Germline assignment: CDR1 MDHEN and CDR2 SYDVKM. The CDR3 is 15 residues long. V shed 5 bases, J shed 2 bases, and the junction held 9 bases outside the gene matches. Here the CDR3 reads CASSSSGTNTYEQYF. The CDR3 region has the DNA TGTGCCAGCAGTAGCTCCGGGACTAATACCTACGAGCAGTACTTC. Filled out from reference TRBV28 and TRBJ2-7, the complete variable domain reads DVKVTQSSRYLVKRTGEKVFLECVQDMDHENMFWYRQDPGLGLRLIYFSYDVKMKEKGDIPEGYSVSREKKERFSLILESASTNQTSMYLCASSSSGTNTYEQYFGPGTRLTVT.

The chain employs TRBV19 and TRBJ2-6; D is unclear. Trimming removed 4 bases at V and 0 bases at J, with 10 bases between. CDR3 size: 16 residues. Germline V gene lookup returns CDR1 LNHDA and CDR2 SQIVND (reference sequence). CDR3 loop: CASSKHSSSGANVLTF. The CDR3 DNA follows: TGTGCCAGTAGTAAACATAGCAGCTCTGGGGCCAACGTCCTGACTTTC.

CDR3: CASSIADGNTIYF. The CDR3 DNA reads as TGTGCCAGTAGTATAGCTGACGGAAACACCATATATTTT. V and J are TRBV19 and TRBJ1-3; unclear D gene. V shed 1 base and J shed 4 bases, with 5 bases lying between them. The CDR3 sequence is 13 residues long. Germline V gene data show CDR1 as LNHDA and CDR2 as SQIVND (reference sequence). The entire variable domain, with the rest obtained from reference TRBV19 and TRBJ1-3, is as follows: DGGITQSPKYLFRKEGQNVTLSCEQNLNHDAMYWYRQDPGQGLRLIYYSQIVNDFQKGDIAEGYSVSREKKESFPLTVTSAQKNPTAFYLCASSIADGNTIYFGEGSWLTVV.

This clone was counted between two and nine times. The V and J genes are TRBV6-8 and TRBJ2-1, with 7 bases that match TRBD1. The J segment lost 0 bases and the V segment lost 0 bases, leaving 5 bases of the junction unmatched. Germline V CDR1 and CDR2: MNHGY, SAAAGT. The CDR3 is 17 residues long. The CDR3 loop is CASSYSRGQASYNEQFF. In DNA form, the CDR3 reads TGTGCCAGCAGTTACTCCCGAGGACAGGCCTCCTACAATGAGCAGTTCTTC.

The chain uses TRBV19 and TRBJ2-5; TRBD2 matches at 7 bases. Germline V gene lookup returns CDR1 LNHDA and CDR2 SQIVND (reference sequence). The CDR3 is 14 residues long. V gave up 5 bases and J gave up 5 bases; unmatched junction bases: 8. CDR3 in amino acids: CASSPPGGLETQYF. The DNA for the CDR3 is TGTGCCAGTAGTCCCCCGGGAGGTTTGGAGACCCAGTACTTC.